This TCR beta chain was observed in a study of blood T cell repertoires in COVID-19. Study summary: Acute-phase and convalescent COVID-19 samples originated in the United States, Italy and Spain. T cells, B-cell-depleted T cells, or PBMCs supplied cDNA or gDNA.

In the original analysis: The assay estimated nucleated cells by amplifying reference gene primers. Sequenced by immunoSEQ multiplex PCR; TCRdb stores in-frame clones only, minus some. V and J calls and clone size are those listed in that table; D and trimming were worked out from the DNA. The sample contains 200,000 to 250,000 clones, about 79% of which appear only once. This CDR3 comprises 15 residues. The germline V gene encodes CDR1 MDHEN and CDR2 SYDVKM. Germline trimming cut 4 bases from V and 5 bases from J; bases unmatched to any gene: 10. This rearrangement joins TRBV28 to TRBJ2-7, with 8 bases identical to TRBD2. Sequenced material: peripheral blood. This receptor was obtained from a man aged 45 to 65 with active or convalescent COVID-19. The CDR3 spells CASSSPGLGSHEQYF. CDR3 sequence (DNA): TGTGCCAGCAGTTCCCCGGGACTAGGATCCCACGAGCAGTACTTC.